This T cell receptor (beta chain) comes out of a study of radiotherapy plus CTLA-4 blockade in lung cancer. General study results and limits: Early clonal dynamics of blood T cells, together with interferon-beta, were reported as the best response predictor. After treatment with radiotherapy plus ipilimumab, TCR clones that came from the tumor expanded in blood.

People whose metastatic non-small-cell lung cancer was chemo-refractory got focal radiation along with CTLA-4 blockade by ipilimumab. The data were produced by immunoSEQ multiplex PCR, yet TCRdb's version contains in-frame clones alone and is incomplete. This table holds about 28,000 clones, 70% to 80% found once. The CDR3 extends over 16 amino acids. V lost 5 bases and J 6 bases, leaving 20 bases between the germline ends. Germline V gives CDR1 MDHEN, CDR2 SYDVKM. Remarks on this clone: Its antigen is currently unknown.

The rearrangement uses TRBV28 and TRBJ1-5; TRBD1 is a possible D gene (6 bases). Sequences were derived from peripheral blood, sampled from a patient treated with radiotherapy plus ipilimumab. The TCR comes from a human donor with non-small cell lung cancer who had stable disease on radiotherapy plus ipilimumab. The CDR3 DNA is TGTGCCAGCAGTCCGTCGGGGGGCAACTCGGGTCAGCCCCAGCATTTT. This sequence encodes CASSPSGGNSGQPQHF.